This is a list of T cell receptor beta chains from one sample in a study of CD8+ T cells in alopecia areata. Assay used: immunoSEQ multiplex PCR; TCRdb lists only in-frame clones, some missing. This sample carries about 150,000 clones, roughly 60% of them seen once, and the ten largest clones take 4.5% to 5%. The source material was CD4+ T cells sorted from blood. The source is a human donor in good health. Each CDR3 is given with its conserved first and last residue. A D gene is named only where the DNA matches it firmly. Only part of the rows carry a size: once, few, many, or a class if the clone is expanded.

D gene	J gene	clone size	V gene	CDR3 DNA	CDR3 protein
.	TRBJ2-7	.	TRBV29-1	TGCAGCGTTGAGACCCCCGGACAGCCCTACGAGCAGTACTTC	CSVETPGQPYEQYF
.	TRBJ1-5	.	TRBV27	TGTGCCAGCAGCCAGGACAGAAATCAGCCCCAGCATTTT	CASSQDRNQPQHF
.	TRBJ1-2	.	TRBV9	TGTGCCAGCAGCGTAGGGAGCCAACCCGCTAACTATGGCTACACCTTC	CASSVGSQPANYGYTF
.	TRBJ2-1	.	TRBV28	TGTGCCAGCAGTGGAGCGGTCGGTGCGATCAATGAGCAGTTCTTC	CASSGAVGAINEQFF
.	TRBJ2-5	.	TRBV11-2	TGTGCCAGCAGCTTAATGGGCAGCCAAGAGACCCAGTACTTC	CASSLMGSQETQYF
TRBD1	TRBJ1-5	.	TRBV4-2	TGTGCCAGCAGTTTCTCCGGGACAGGGAATCAGCCCCAGCATTTT	CASSFSGTGNQPQHF
.	TRBJ1-5	few	TRBV27	TGTGCCAGCAGCGCCGGGGACGTAAATCAGCCCCAGCATTTT	CASSAGDVNQPQHF
TRBD2	TRBJ2-3	.	TRBV29-1	TGCAGCGTGGCCGGGACTAGCGGGAGATTCGGCGATACGCAGTATTTT	CSVAGTSGRFGDTQYF
TRBD2	TRBJ2-1	.	TRBV7-2	TGTGCCAGCAGTTCTAGCGGGAGCGCGGTCTATGAGCAGTTCTTC	CASSSSGSAVYEQFF
TRBD1	TRBJ2-1	few	TRBV5-6	TGTGCCAGCAGCTTCTTGTCTGGACAGGGCTACAATGAGCAGTTCTTC	CASSFLSGQGYNEQFF
.	TRBJ2-3	.	TRBV29-1	TGCAGCGTTGAGCTACAGGGCGAATTGACGCAGTATTTT	CSVELQGELTQYF
.	TRBJ1-5	.	TRBV28	TGTGCCAGCAGTTCGGTCTGGGACATAGATCAGCCCCAGCATTTT	CASSSVWDIDQPQHF
.	TRBJ1-5	.	TRBV30	TGTGCCTGCCAGGACAGTACAAGCAATCAGCCCCAGCATTTT	CACQDSTSNQPQHF
.	TRBJ2-5	.	TRBV5-6	TGTGCCAGCAGCCCCCTGGGACCCACACGGGAGACCCAGTACTTC	CASSPLGPTRETQYF
.	TRBJ2-6	few	TRBV5-1	TGCGCCAGCAGCTTTTCGTTGGGTGGTGGGGCCAACGTCCTGACTTTC	CASSFSLGGGANVLTF
.	TRBJ2-1	.	TRBV5-1	TGCGCCAGCACCGACTGGGGCTCTTACAATGAGCAGTTCTTC	CASTDWGSYNEQFF
.	TRBJ2-7	.	TRBV30	TGTGCCTCCCAAGGGGGGGGATCCCTTTCCGAGCAGTACTTC	CASQGGGSLSEQYF
TRBD2	TRBJ2-1	.	TRBV7-9	TGTGCCAGCAGCGACCAAGGACTAGCGGGAGCGAATGAGCAGTTCTTC	CASSDQGLAGANEQFF
.	TRBJ2-2	few	TRBV5-1	TGCGCCAGCAGCCTTTATGGGACGAACACCGGGGAGCTGTTTTTT	CASSLYGTNTGELFF
.	TRBJ1-2	.	TRBV27	TGTGCCAGCAGTTTATCGTCCCCAGGGGCTGGCTACACCTTC	CASSLSSPGAGYTF
.	TRBJ1-5	few	TRBV7-2	TGTGCCAGCAGCTTAGGACGGAATGTAAAGCCCCAGCATTTT	CASSLGRNVKPQHF
.	TRBJ2-7	few	TRBV25-1	TGTGCCAGCAGTGGACAACTTCAGGTGACAAGGGCCGAGCAGTACTTC	CASSGQLQVTRAEQYF
TRBD2	TRBJ2-1	.	TRBV18	TGTGCCAGCTCACCGAAAGCGGGGCCCAATGAGCAGTTCTTC	CASSPKAGPNEQFF
.	TRBJ2-5	.	TRBV7-9	TGTGCCAGCAGCTTAGCGCAGGGGCCACCAGAGACCCAGTACTTC	CASSLAQGPPETQYF
.	TRBJ2-1	few	TRBV30	TGTGCCTGGGGGTACGGACCAGGGGAGCAGTTCTTC	CAWGYGPGEQFF
.	TRBJ2-7	.	TRBV5-6	TGTGCCAGCAGCTTACCCCCGGGGGAGCAGTACTTC	CASSLPPGEQYF
.	TRBJ1-3	.	TRBV28	TGTGCCAGCAGTTTATCCGGGACAAAAGAAAGGGGTGGAAACACCATATATTTT	CASSLSGTKERGGNTIYF
.	TRBJ1-2	.	TRBV6-5	TGTGCCAGCAGTTACTCGGGGCTGACCAACTATGGCTACACCTTC	CASSYSGLTNYGYTF
TRBD1	TRBJ2-4	.	TRBV5-1	TGCGCCAGCAGCCGGGACAGGGGGCTGAGCATTCAGTACTTC	CASSRDRGLSIQYF
.	TRBJ2-4	.	TRBV20-1	TGCAGTGCTAGTTCGGAAAACATTCAGTACTTC	CSASSENIQYF
.	TRBJ1-1	.	TRBV28	TGTGCCAGCAGTACCCGGACACAACAGGCTGAAGCTTTCTTT	CASSTRTQQAEAFF
.	TRBJ2-5	.	TRBV2	TGTGCCAGCGAGATCACCCCAGAGACCCAGTACTTC	CASEITPETQYF
.	TRBJ1-1	few	TRBV6-5	TGTGCCAGCAGAGACTTCGACCTAGGTGGGACTGAAGCTTTCTTT	CASRDFDLGGTEAFF
.	TRBJ1-1	.	TRBV30	TGTGCCTGGAGTGTAGGGGGGCAGAACACTGAAGCTTTCTTT	CAWSVGGQNTEAFF
TRBD2	TRBJ2-3	many	TRBV7-2	TGTGCCAGCAGTTTTCGGACTAGCGGGGGCACAGATACGCAGTATTTT	CASSFRTSGGTDTQYF
.	TRBJ1-3	few	TRBV7-8	TGTGCCAGCAGCTTAGGGGACTGGGGAAACACCATATATTTT	CASSLGDWGNTIYF
.	TRBJ2-2	.	TRBV30	TGTGCCTGGACCCACTCGACCGGGAGGAACACCGGGGAGCTGTTTTTT	CAWTHSTGRNTGELFF
.	TRBJ1-5	few	TRBV19	TGTGCCAGTAACCGGGACGAAAATCAGCCCCAGCATTTT	CASNRDENQPQHF
.	TRBJ1-1	.	TRBV29-1	TGCAGCGTTGCCGACGGGTTGAACACTGAAGCTTTCTTT	CSVADGLNTEAFF
.	TRBJ1-1	few	TRBV18	TGTGCCAGCTCACCACCGGCAGGGGCGGGCTTTGAAGCTTTCTTT	CASSPPAGAGFEAFF
.	TRBJ2-4	few	TRBV6-5	TGTGCCAGCAGTTACTCGGGCAGGGCGGCCAAAAACATTCAGTACTTC	CASSYSGRAAKNIQYF
.	TRBJ2-1	.	TRBV11-1	TGTGCCAGCAGCTTTGGGGGGCGAGGCGACCGAGGGGACAATGAGCAGTTCTTC	CASSFGGRGDRGDNEQFF
.	TRBJ2-5	few	TRBV7-7	TGTGCCAGCAGCTTGACTGGGGGGCAAGAGACCCAGTACTTC	CASSLTGGQETQYF
.	TRBJ1-3	few	TRBV7-3	TGTGCCAGCAGCTTATGGCAGGGCTCTGGAAACACCATATATTTT	CASSLWQGSGNTIYF
TRBD2	TRBJ2-3	.	TRBV19	TGTGCCAGTAGTAAAGGACTAGCGAAGGGGGAAGATACGCAGTATTTT	CASSKGLAKGEDTQYF
TRBD2	TRBJ2-1	.	TRBV5-6	TGTGCCAGCAGCTTGGCAGTCCGGACTAGTGAGCAGTTCTTC	CASSLAVRTSEQFF
.	TRBJ1-2	few	TRBV5-8	TGTGCCAGCAGCTTGCGACAGTCCTTCTATGGCTACACCTTC	CASSLRQSFYGYTF